These 15 T cell receptor beta chains were all obtained from the same sample, sequenced in a study of blood T cell repertoires in COVID-19. Produced via immunoSEQ multiplex PCR; TCRdb's table is partial and in-frame only. The table lists roughly 100,000 clones, approximately 86% of them singletons. Sequencing was done on a sample of peripheral blood. The receptors shown here come from a human donor in a cohort sampled during active COVID-19.

This clone was seen at least ten times. Other DNA sequences of this sample code for an identical CDR3. The chain couples TRBV27 to TRBJ1-5; D ambiguous. Trimming shortened V by 1 base and J by 5 bases, and 6 bases separated the two germline ends. Germline CDR1 MNHEY, CDR2 SMNVEV (reference sequence). The CDR3 runs 13 residues. CDR3 residues: CASSLYSDQPQHF. CDR3 sequence (DNA): TGTGCCAGCAGTTTATATTCAGATCAGCCCCAGCATTTT.

J is TRBJ2-5 and V is TRBV28; a weak D match, TRBD1 (6 bases). Deletions cut 9 bases from V and 0 bases from J, with 8 bases between. Germline-derived CDR1 and CDR2 are MDHEN and SYDVKM. The CDR3 spans 12 residues. CDR3 protein: CASRTDQETQYF. CDR3 DNA sequence: TGTGCCAGTAGGACAGACCAAGAGACCCAGTACTTC.

This clone was recorded once. The CDR3 nucleotides read TGTGCCAGCAGCTTCCGACTAGCGGGGGCCTACAATGAGCAGTTCTTC. Translated, it gives CASSFRLAGAYNEQFF. V usage is TRBV7-2 and J usage is TRBJ2-1; 12 bases match TRBD2. CDR3 length equals 16 residues. CDR1 SGHTA and CDR2 FQGNSA come from the germline V gene. V gave up 3 bases and J gave up 2 bases; unmatched junction bases: 2. The complete variable domain, with remaining parts taken from reference TRBV7-2 and TRBJ2-1, reads GAGVSQSPSNKVTEKGKDVELRCDPISGHTALYWYRQSLGQGLEFLIYFQGNSAPDKSGLPSDRFSAERTGGSVSTLTIQRTQQEDSAVYLCASSFRLAGAYNEQFFGPGTRLTVL.

V is TRBV9 and J is TRBJ2-1, with 7 bases lining up with TRBD1. The germline gives CDR1 SGDLS, CDR2 YYNGEE. This CDR3 comprises 14 residues. Trimming took 3 bases from V and 5 from J; bases not matched to a gene: 5. The DNA for the CDR3 is TGTGCCAGCAGCGCGATGGGACAGCACAATGAGCAGTTCTTC. It is translated as CASSAMGQHNEQFF. The full variable domain, with the rest looked up from reference TRBV9 and TRBJ2-1, is DSGVTQTPKHLITATGQRVTLRCSPRSGDLSVYWYQQSLDQGLQFLIQYYNGEERAKGNILERFSAQQFPDLHSELNLSSLELGDSALYFCASSAMGQHNEQFFGPGTRLTVL.

The rearrangement links TRBV11-2 to TRBJ2-5; 7 bases map to TRBD2. The CDR3 covers 14 residues. Germline loops: CDR1 SGHAT, CDR2 FQNNGV. Trimming at V came to 2 bases and at J to 5 bases, leaving 5 bases not matched to a gene. The CDR3 sequence is CASSLYGGRETQYF. DNA of the CDR3: TGTGCCAGCAGCTTATACGGGGGGAGGGAGACCCAGTACTTC. Full variable domain (missing parts from reference TRBV11-2 and TRBJ2-5): EAGVAQSPRYKIIEKRQSVAFWCNPISGHATLYWYQQILGQGPKLLIQFQNNGVVDDSQLPKDRFSAERLKGVDSTLKIQPAKLEDSAVYLCASSLYGGRETQYFGPGTRLLVL.

This chain joins TRBV6-1 and TRBJ2-1; tentative D call: TRBD2 (7 bases). The length of the CDR3 is 12 residues. Germline V gene lookup returns CDR1 MNHNS and CDR2 SASEGT. Trimming took 3 bases from V and 15 from J, leaving 15 bases between them. The CDR3 nucleotides are TGTGCCAGCAGTGATAAGAGGGGGGGCGCGTTCTTC. This encodes CASSDKRGGAFF.

This chain joins TRBV18 and TRBJ2-7; TRBD1 aligns across 10 bases. Germline assignment: CDR1 KGHSH and CDR2 LQKENI. The V and J ends lost 3 bases and 10 bases, in that order; junction bases with no gene match: 9. The CDR3 totals 14 residues. The CDR3 region is CASSPGTGAPLQYF. CDR3 bases: TGTGCCAGCTCACCCGGGACAGGGGCCCCCCTCCAGTACTTC.

The chain employs TRBV10-3 and TRBJ2-3, with 7 bases fitting TRBD1. Germline V gives CDR1 ENHRY, CDR2 SYGVKD. The CDR3 is 14 amino acids. Trimming cost V 4 bases and J 3 bases; bases outside gene matches: 4. The CDR3 region has the DNA TGTGCCATCAGTGTGGGACAGTGGACAGATACGCAGTATTTT. Translated, it gives CAISVGQWTDTQYF.

This sequence joins TRBV7-6 and TRBJ2-1; TRBD2 might be the D (5 bases). Trimming left V 2 bases short and J 8 bases short, with 10 bases between. This CDR3 has 13 residues. The germline CDR1 and CDR2 sequences are SGHVS and FNYEAQ. The CDR3 loop is CASSLRGSYEQFF. The CDR3 bases are TGTGCCAGCAGCTTACGAGGGAGCTATGAGCAGTTCTTC.

This clone was detected only once. The V and J genes are TRBV3-1 (or the pseudogene TRBV3-2) and TRBJ2-7, with a possible D match to TRBD1 (6 bases). Germline loops: CDR1 LGHDT, CDR2 YNNKEL (reference sequence). This CDR3 is built from 15 residues. Trimming cost V 2 bases and J 6 bases, with 17 bases left between them. CDR3 protein: CASSQSPTGLGEQYF. CDR3 nucleotides: TGTGCCAGCAGCCAATCCCCCACAGGGTTAGGCGAGCAGTACTTC.

The chain links TRBV19 to TRBJ1-5, with D possibly matching TRBD1 (5 bases). The CDR3 totals 16 residues. The V end was cut by 2 bases, the J end by 0 bases, with 11 bases between. Germline V gene lookup returns CDR1 LNHDA and CDR2 SQIVND (reference sequence). Here the CDR3 DNA reads TGTGCCAGTAGTATAACCCAGGGCCTTAGCAATCAGCCCCAGCATTTT. This codes for CASSITQGLSNQPQHF.

The chain is built from TRBV19 and TRBJ2-3, with TRBD2 identical over 8 bases. Trimming took 3 bases from V and 7 from J; bases not matched to a gene: 12. The CDR3 is made up of 16 amino acids. Germline loops: CDR1 LNHDA, CDR2 SQIVND (reference sequence). CDR3: CASSIVASGSLHTQYF. The CDR3 bases are TGTGCCAGTAGTATCGTCGCTAGCGGGTCCCTCCATACGCAGTATTTT.

The chain carries TRBV28 and TRBJ2-5, with 11 bases matching TRBD2. Germline values: CDR1 MDHEN, CDR2 SYDVKM. This CDR3 comprises 17 residues. The J segment lost 4 bases and the V segment lost 3 bases, leaving 10 bases of the junction unmatched. CDR3 DNA sequence: TGTGCCAGCAGTTTTCCCCCTACTAGCGGGAGTCGAGAGACCCAGTACTTC. Translation: CASSFPPTSGSRETQYF.

The genes are TRBV25-1 and TRBJ2-7; D perhaps matches TRBD2 (7 bases). V was shortened by 7 bases and J by 0 bases, with 16 bases between the two germline ends. The CDR3 contains 15 residues. Germline values: CDR1 MGHDK, CDR2 SYGVNS. CDR3 region: CASTRGRGFSYEQYF. CDR3 nucleotide sequence: TGTGCCAGCACCCGGGGGCGGGGGTTCTCCTACGAGCAGTACTTC.

The chain combines TRBV3-1 (or the pseudogene TRBV3-2) with TRBJ1-1; TRBD1 is a possible D gene (5 bases). The V and J ends lost 4 bases and 10 bases respectively, with 13 bases between them. This CDR3 spans 12 amino acids. Per germline, CDR1 LGHDT and CDR2 YNNKEL (reference sequence). The CDR3 spells CASSPSRATAFF. For the CDR3, the DNA is TGTGCCAGCAGCCCCAGCAGGGCTACAGCTTTCTTT.